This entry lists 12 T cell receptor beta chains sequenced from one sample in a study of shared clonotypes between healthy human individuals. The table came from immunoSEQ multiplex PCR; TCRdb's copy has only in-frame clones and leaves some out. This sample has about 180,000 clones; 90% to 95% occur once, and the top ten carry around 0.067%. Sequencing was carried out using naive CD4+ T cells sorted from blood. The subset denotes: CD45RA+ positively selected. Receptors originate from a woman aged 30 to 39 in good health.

In nucleotides, the CDR3 is TGCGCCAGCAGCTTCGAAGGGCCCCTGGGAGAGCAGTACTTC. Translation gives CASSFEGPLGEQYF. J is TRBJ2-7 and V is TRBV5-1, with D unresolved. V dropped 2 bases and J dropped 7 bases, with 16 bases sitting between them. This CDR3 has 14 residues. Germline CDR1 SGHRS, CDR2 YFSETQ.

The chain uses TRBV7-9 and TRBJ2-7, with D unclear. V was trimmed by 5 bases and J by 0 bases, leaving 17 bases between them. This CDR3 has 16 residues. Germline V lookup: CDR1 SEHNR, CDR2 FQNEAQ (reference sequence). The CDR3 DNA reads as TGTGCCAGCAGCACCTCGTTAACTATCTACTCCTACGAGCAGTACTTC. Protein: CASSTSLTIYSYEQYF.

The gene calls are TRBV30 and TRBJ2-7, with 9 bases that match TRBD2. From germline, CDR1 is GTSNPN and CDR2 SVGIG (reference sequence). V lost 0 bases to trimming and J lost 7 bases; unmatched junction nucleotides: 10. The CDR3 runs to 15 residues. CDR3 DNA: TGTGCCTGGAGTGTTTGGCGGGAGGGCCGTAGTGAGCAGTACTTC. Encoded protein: CAWSVWREGRSEQYF.

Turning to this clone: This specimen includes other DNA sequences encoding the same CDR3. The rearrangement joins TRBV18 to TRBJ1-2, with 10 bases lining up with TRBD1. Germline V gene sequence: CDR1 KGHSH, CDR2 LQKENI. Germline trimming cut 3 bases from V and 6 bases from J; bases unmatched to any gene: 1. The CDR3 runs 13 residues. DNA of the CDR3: TGTGCCAGCTCACCGGGACAGGGGAATGGCTACACCTTC. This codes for CASSPGQGNGYTF.

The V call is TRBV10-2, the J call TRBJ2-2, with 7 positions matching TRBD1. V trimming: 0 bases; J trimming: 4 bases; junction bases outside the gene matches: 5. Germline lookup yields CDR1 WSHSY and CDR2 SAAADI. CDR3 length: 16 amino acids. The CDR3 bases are TGCGCCAGCAGTGAGTCCGGGACAGAACTCACCGGGGAGCTGTTTTTT. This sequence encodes CASSESGTELTGELFF.

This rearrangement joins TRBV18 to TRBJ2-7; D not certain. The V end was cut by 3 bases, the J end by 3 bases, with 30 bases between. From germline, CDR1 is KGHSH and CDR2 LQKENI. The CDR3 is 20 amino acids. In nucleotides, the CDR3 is TGTGCCAGCTCACCGAGACCAAGTAGTCCTAGAATCACACTTCACTACGAGCAGTACTTC. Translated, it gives CASSPRPSSPRITLHYEQYF.

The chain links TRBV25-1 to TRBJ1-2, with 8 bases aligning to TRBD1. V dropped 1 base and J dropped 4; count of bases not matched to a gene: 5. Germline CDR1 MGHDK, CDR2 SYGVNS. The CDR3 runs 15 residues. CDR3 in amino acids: CASSESRTGSYGYTF. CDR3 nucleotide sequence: TGTGCCAGCAGTGAATCAAGGACAGGGAGCTATGGCTACACCTTC.

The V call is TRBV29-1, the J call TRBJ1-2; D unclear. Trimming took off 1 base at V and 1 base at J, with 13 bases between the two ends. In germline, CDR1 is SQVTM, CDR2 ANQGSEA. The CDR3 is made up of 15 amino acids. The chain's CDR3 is CSVEGRWIDNYGYTF. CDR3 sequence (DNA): TGCAGCGTTGAAGGTCGTTGGATAGATAACTATGGCTACACCTTC. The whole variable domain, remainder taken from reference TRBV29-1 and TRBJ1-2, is SAVISQKPSRDICQRGTSLTIQCQVDSQVTMMFWYRQQPGQSLTLIATANQGSEATYESGFVIDKFPISRPNLTFSTLTVSNMSPEDSSIYLCSVEGRWIDNYGYTFGSGTRLTVV.

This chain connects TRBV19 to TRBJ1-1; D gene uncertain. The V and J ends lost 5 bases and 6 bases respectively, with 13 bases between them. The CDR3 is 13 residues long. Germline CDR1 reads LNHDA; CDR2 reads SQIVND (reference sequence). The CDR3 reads CASSALGWAEAFF. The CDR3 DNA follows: TGTGCCAGTAGTGCGCTCGGGTGGGCTGAAGCTTTCTTT.

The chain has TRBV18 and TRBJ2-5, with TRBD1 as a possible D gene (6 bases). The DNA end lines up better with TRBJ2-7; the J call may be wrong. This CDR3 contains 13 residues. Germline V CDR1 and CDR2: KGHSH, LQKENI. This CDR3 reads CASSPQGIYEQYF. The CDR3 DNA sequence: TGTGCCAGCTCACCCCAGGGGATATACGAGCAGTACTTC.

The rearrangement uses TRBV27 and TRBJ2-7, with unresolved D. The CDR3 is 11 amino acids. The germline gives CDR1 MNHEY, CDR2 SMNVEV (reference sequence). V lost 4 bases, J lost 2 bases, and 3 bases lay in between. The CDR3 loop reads CASSSTYEQYF. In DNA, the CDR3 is TGTGCCAGCAGTTCCACCTACGAGCAGTACTTC.

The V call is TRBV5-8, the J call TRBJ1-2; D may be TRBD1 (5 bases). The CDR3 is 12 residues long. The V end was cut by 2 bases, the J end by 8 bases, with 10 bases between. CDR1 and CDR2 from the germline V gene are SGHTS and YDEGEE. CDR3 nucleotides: TGTGCCAGCAGCTTTAATAGGGGCGGCTACACCTTC. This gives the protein CASSFNRGGYTF.